This T cell receptor beta chain originates from a study of CD8+ T cells in alopecia areata. Study as a whole: Administration of oral tofacitinib to treated patients was at 5 to 10 mg twice daily.

Treatment here: oral pan-JAK inhibitor, 5-10 mg twice daily. As regards this clone: The antigen remains unidentified.

Study observations and caveats: Scalp and blood samples kept many expanded lesional clones throughout tofacitinib.

The germline gives CDR1 MNHEY, CDR2 SMNVEV (reference sequence). The germline V and J ends were trimmed by 8 bases and 6 bases, with 16 bases remaining between them. The CDR3 contains 13 residues. The authors extracted RNA and reverse transcribed it into cDNA as the sequencing template. Clones were sequenced by immunoSEQ multiplex PCR, and TCRdb holds only the in-frame ones, with some missing. The sample records 110,000 to 150,000 clones, around half being singletons. The sample in question was CD8+ T cells sorted from blood, obtained at week 4, from a patient treated with tofacitinib. The gene calls are TRBV27 and TRBJ1-1; the D is unclear. This clonotype was sampled from a human donor with alopecia areata. CDR3 residues: CASGFFSRAEAFF. In DNA, the CDR3 is TGTGCCAGCGGCTTCTTCAGTAGGGCTGAAGCTTTCTTT.